This TCR beta chain was profiled in a study of blood T cell repertoires in COVID-19. Background on the study: Researchers got acute and convalescent COVID-19 samples from the United States, Italy and Spain.

Participant-given clinical history determined each cohort assignment. The length of the CDR3 is 12 residues. Germline V gives CDR1 SEHNR, CDR2 FQNEAQ (reference sequence). Trimming removed 2 bases at V and 8 bases at J, with 8 bases between. As handled by the study authors: For nucleated cells, counts were estimated from reference gene primer amplification. Assay: immunoSEQ multiplex PCR; the TCRdb copy retains only in-frame clones and omits some. V, J and clone size derive from that table, while D and trimming were established from the DNA sequence. The sample contains 200,000 to 250,000 clones, 83% of which appear only once.

The sample comprised PBMCs or T cells enriched from blood (not recorded which). This sequence joins TRBV7-9 and TRBJ2-3, with D unresolved. This clonotype was sampled from a woman aged 45-59 years who had been exposed to COVID-19. In nucleotides, the CDR3 is TGTGCCAGCAGCTTAAGACCGGGTACGCAGTATTTT. Encoded protein: CASSLRPGTQYF.